The next 12 T cell receptor beta chains were all read from a single sample in a study of human T cells and chemical hapten exposure. TCRdb used MiXCR to reprocess the RACE reads, holding one entry per CDR3 protein. There are 340,000 or so distinct CDR3 sequences in the sample; about 7% occur only once, and about 8% lies in the top ten. Noted time point: patch test 1, 2 weeks after DPC sensitization. The treatment: therapeutic diphenylcyclopropenone sensitization with weekly scalp DPC. Material: whole blood, obtained in connection with sensitization to the hapten diphenylcyclopropenone (DPC). Receptors were obtained from a woman aged 18-29 years with alopecia areata. Some clones in this sample may be carry-over from other donors' samples.

This clonotype was counted between two and nine times. The chain carries TRBV7-3 and TRBJ2-3; 12 bases fit TRBD2. The CDR3 is 15 amino acids. V trimming: 5 bases; J trimming: 6 bases; junction bases outside the gene matches: 6. The germline V gene encodes CDR1 SGHTA and CDR2 FQGTGA. Here the CDR3 reads CASSQGLAGWDTQYF. The CDR3 DNA reads as TGTGCCAGCAGCCAAGGACTAGCGGGGTGGGATACGCAGTATTTT. Filled out from reference TRBV7-3 and TRBJ2-3, the complete variable domain reads GAGVSQTPSNKVTEKGKYVELRCDPISGHTALYWYRQSLGQGPEFLIYFQGTGAADDSGLPNDRFFAVRPEGSVSTLKIQRTERGDSAVYLCASSQGLAGWDTQYFGPGTRLTVL.

This clonotype was counted between two and nine times. The V gene is TRBV12-3 or TRBV12-4, the J gene TRBJ1-1, with a weak D call TRBD1 (5 bases). Trimming stripped 7 bases from V and 6 bases from J, with 18 bases between. The CDR3 is 14 amino acids. This chain's CDR3 is CASITRGRRAEAFF. The CDR3 bases are TGTGCCAGCATTACTAGGGGACGTCGCGCTGAAGCTTTCTTT.

This clonotype came up many times. The chain carries TRBV6-5 and TRBJ1-1; a weak D match, TRBD1 (6 bases). V shed 4 bases and J shed 1 base, with 13 bases lying between them. Germline assignment: CDR1 MNHEY and CDR2 SVGAGI. This CDR3 spans 15 amino acids. The CDR3 DNA sequence: TGTGCCAGCAGTTTATCCGGGACACAGAACACTGAAGCTTTCTTT. Translation gives CASSLSGTQNTEAFF.

Turning to this clonotype: A much larger clonotype is one base distant, so this may be a read error. The chain employs TRBV29-1 and TRBJ2-3; perhaps TRBD2 as D (6 bases). CDR3 length: 11 residues. Germline CDR1 reads SQVTM; CDR2 reads ANQGSEA. CDR3: CSGRGTDTKYF. The CDR3 region has the DNA TGCAGCGGGCGGGGTACAGATACGAAGTATTTT.

This clonotype appeared a few times. The rearrangement uses TRBV27 and TRBJ1-5, with D perhaps matching TRBD1 (5 bases). Germline lookup yields CDR1 MNHEY and CDR2 SMNVEV (reference sequence). The CDR3 runs to 14 residues. V was pared by 0 bases and J by 6 bases, with 9 bases between. The CDR3 loop reads CASSLSRGFQPQHF. The CDR3, as DNA: TGTGCCAGCAGTTTATCGAGGGGATTTCAGCCCCAGCATTTT.

The table lists this clonotype with a count of one. V gene TRBV5-5 combines with J gene TRBJ1-6, with D hard to call. V lost 4 bases to trimming and J lost 8 bases, with 10 bases between them. Germline CDR1 SGHKS, CDR2 YYEKEE (reference sequence). The CDR3 loop spans 13 amino acids. CDR3 residues: CASSPGPDSPLHF. As DNA, the CDR3 is TGTGCCAGCAGCCCTGGACCGGATTCACCCCTCCACTTT.

This clonotype was detected many times. The V gene is TRBV3-1, the J gene TRBJ2-4; a possible D gene is TRBD1 (5 bases). This CDR3 has 15 residues. Germline V lookup: CDR1 LGHDT, CDR2 YNNKEL (reference sequence). V lost 1 base to trimming and J lost 1 base, with 8 bases between them. Here the CDR3 DNA reads TGTGCCAGCAGCCAAGCCAGGGCGGCCAAAAACATTCAGTACTTC. This translates into CASSQARAAKNIQYF.

This clonotype has more than one count but fewer than ten. The chain employs TRBV7-3 and TRBJ1-1; the match to TRBD1 covers 11 bases. Trimming cost V 5 bases and J 4 bases; bases outside gene matches: 9. From germline, CDR1 is SGHTA and CDR2 FQGTGA. The CDR3 is made up of 16 amino acids. In nucleotides, the CDR3 is TGTGCCAGCAGCCCCCAATCGGGGACAGGGGGCACTGAAGCTTTCTTT. Its protein product is CASSPQSGTGGTEAFF.

The chain recombines TRBV5-6 with TRBJ2-5; maybe TRBD1 (7 bases). Per the germline V gene, CDR1 is SGHDT and CDR2 is YYEEEE. The CDR3 is 15 residues long. Between the trimmed V and J ends, which lost 7 bases and 5 bases, there was a span of 21 bases. The CDR3 sequence: CASRAWTGGEETQYF. Here the CDR3 DNA reads TGTGCCAGCCGAGCTTGGACAGGCGGGGAGGAGACCCAGTACTTC.

This chain connects TRBV4-1 to TRBJ1-2, with 8 bases fitting TRBD1. The junction had 9 bases not matched to a gene; V was cut back by 8 bases and J by 4 bases. This CDR3 is 14 amino acids long. The germline V gene has CDR1 MGHRA and CDR2 YSYEKL. The CDR3 reads CASGSGTGGYGYTF. CDR3 bases: TGCGCCAGCGGATCCGGGACAGGCGGCTATGGCTACACCTTC.

This clonotype was observed a few times. This chain links TRBV18 with TRBJ1-2; 7 bases agree with TRBD1. The CDR3 length is 14 residues. The J segment lost 3 bases and the V segment lost 8 bases, leaving 9 bases of the junction unmatched. The germline gives CDR1 KGHSH, CDR2 LQKENI. The CDR3 is CASARGGFYYGYTF. CDR3 nucleotides: TGTGCCAGCGCAAGAGGGGGCTTTTACTATGGCTACACCTTC.

In its sample, this clonotype was seen many times. The rearrangement links TRBV29-1 to TRBJ1-4; maybe TRBD1 (6 bases). From germline, CDR1 is SQVTM and CDR2 ANQGSEA. The CDR3 is 14 residues long. Trimming removed 3 bases from V and 2 bases from J, with 10 bases in between. CDR3 sequence reads: CSVDVGHTNEKLFF. Here the CDR3 DNA reads TGCAGCGTTGATGTGGGACATACTAATGAAAAACTGTTTTTT.